The 26 T cell receptor beta chains given below trace back to one sample, sequenced in a study of human T cells and chemical hapten exposure. As for time point: pre-sensitization, week 0. Treatment defined: therapeutic diphenylcyclopropenone sensitization with weekly scalp DPC. TCRdb passed the RACE reads through MiXCR, listing each CDR3 protein once. The sample carries some 300,000 distinct CDR3 sequences, around 5.5% recorded once. The source was whole blood, collected in connection with sensitization to the hapten diphenylcyclopropenone (DPC). The receptors come from a woman aged 18-35 years with alopecia areata. Some clones in this sample may be carry-over from other donors' samples.

This clonotype was counted at least ten times. The rearrangement joins TRBV29-1 to TRBJ2-6, with D perhaps TRBD1 (6 bases). Germline values: CDR1 SQVTM, CDR2 ANQGSEA. The CDR3 length is 13 residues. The CDR3 DNA sequence: TGCAGTGCTCAGGGGCAAGGGGCCAACGTCCTGACTTTC. It is translated as CSAQGQGANVLTF.

The chain recombines TRBV28 with TRBJ1-1; perhaps TRBD1 as D (5 bases). Looked up from germline, CDR1 is MDHEN and CDR2 is SYDVKM. This CDR3 region has 13 residues. Trimming took off 6 bases at V and 11 bases at J, with 19 bases between the two ends. DNA of the CDR3: TGTGCCAGCAGGCAAAATCGGGGCAGGTTGGCTTTCTTT. Translating it yields CASRQNRGRLAFF.

Many counts were recorded for this clonotype. The chain recombines TRBV7-3 with TRBJ1-1, with 10 bases matching TRBD1. After removal of 5 bases from V and 11 bases from J, the junction contained 5 bases not matched to a gene. The length of the CDR3 is 12 residues. In germline, CDR1 is SGHTA, CDR2 FQGTGA. The CDR3 DNA reads as TGTGCCAGCAGCGTAGACAGGGGGCTTGCTTTCTTT. It is translated as CASSVDRGLAFF.

This clonotype occurred many times. The CDR3 reads CAINSGVSYEQYF. The CDR3 region has the DNA TGTGCCATCAACTCAGGGGTGAGTTACGAGCAGTACTTC. The chain couples TRBV10-3 to TRBJ2-7; D may be TRBD1 (6 bases). This CDR3 has 13 residues. The germline V gene encodes CDR1 ENHRY and CDR2 SYGVKD. The V and J ends lost 7 bases and 4 bases respectively, with 14 bases between them.

This clonotype came up many times. The V call is TRBV5-5, the J call TRBJ2-3; D is uncertain. Between the trimmed V and J ends, which lost 4 bases and 4 bases, there was a span of 13 bases. Germline V gene lookup returns CDR1 SGHKS and CDR2 YYEKEE (reference sequence). This CDR3 is built from 14 residues. The CDR3 loop reads CASSPRVRPDTQYF. The CDR3 DNA follows: TGTGCCAGCAGCCCTAGGGTCAGGCCAGATACGCAGTATTTT.

This clonotype was seen only a few times. The chain recombines TRBV6-2 or TRBV6-3 with TRBJ2-7; 9 bases line up with TRBD1. CDR1 is MNHEY, CDR2 SVGEGT, per germline. Trimming took 2 bases from V and 2 from J; bases not matched to a gene: 4. There are 15 residues in the CDR3. The CDR3 region is CASSYPRQGAYEQYF. DNA of the CDR3: TGTGCCAGCAGTTACCCCAGACAGGGGGCCTACGAGCAGTACTTC.

This clonotype was seen only a few times. V and J are TRBV6-5 and TRBJ1-5; the D gene is possibly TRBD1 (5 bases). Trimming stripped 2 bases from V and 4 bases from J, with 9 bases between. The CDR3 has 14 amino acids. In germline, CDR1 is MNHEY, CDR2 SVGAGI. As DNA, the CDR3 is TGTGCCAGCAGTTACGGGGCAGGGAATCAGCCCCAGCATTTT. This codes for CASSYGAGNQPQHF.

The rearrangement links TRBV7-6 to TRBJ1-1; no clear D gene. This CDR3 contains 15 residues. V lost 0 bases and J 5 bases, leaving 13 bases between the germline ends. Germline-derived CDR1 and CDR2 are SGHVS and FNYEAQ. The CDR3: CASSLAEVWGTEAFF. As DNA, the CDR3 is TGTGCCAGCAGCTTAGCGGAGGTATGGGGAACTGAAGCTTTCTTT.

The sample holds a few counts of this clonotype. This chain joins TRBV6-2 or TRBV6-3 and TRBJ2-7; D possibly matches TRBD1 or TRBD2 (5 bases each). CDR1 is MNHEY and CDR2 is SVGEGT in the germline V gene. The ends were cut back, 2 bases at V and 4 bases at J, with 9 bases in the middle. This CDR3 contains 13 residues. Here the CDR3 DNA reads TGTGCCAGCAGTTACGGGGACCGATACGAGCAGTACTTC. Protein product: CASSYGDRYEQYF.

The table lists this clonotype with many counts. The chain employs TRBV28 and TRBJ2-5; D gene uncertain. Germline CDR1 reads MDHEN; CDR2 reads SYDVKM. V was trimmed by 1 base and J by 1 base, leaving 7 bases between them. The CDR3 has 14 amino acids. CDR3 sequence (DNA): TGTGCCAGCAGTTTATCCGGAAGCCAAGAGACCCAGTACTTC. Translating gives CASSLSGSQETQYF.

A few counts support this clonotype. V is TRBV29-1 and J is TRBJ2-2; no clear D. Per germline, CDR1 SQVTM and CDR2 ANQGSEA. V lost 5 bases, J lost 3 bases, and 13 bases lay in between. The CDR3 has 14 amino acids. The CDR3: CSVKAEPDTGELFF. CDR3 DNA: TGCAGCGTTAAAGCTGAGCCCGACACCGGGGAGCTGTTTTTT.

This clonotype was detected many times. The gene calls are TRBV5-6 and TRBJ2-7; TRBD1 matches at 7 bases. The CDR3 runs to 17 residues. Looked up from germline, CDR1 is SGHDT and CDR2 is YYEEEE. After removal of 4 bases from V and 0 bases from J, the junction contained 13 bases not matched to a gene. CDR3 region: CASSEELKGTVSYEQYF. The CDR3 DNA follows: TGTGCCAGCAGCGAGGAATTAAAGGGGACAGTCTCCTACGAGCAGTACTTC.

This rearrangement joins TRBV25-1 to TRBJ2-5, with no clear D. V was clipped by 5 bases and J by 0 bases, with 13 bases between them. There are 15 residues in the CDR3. Germline V gene data show CDR1 as MGHDK and CDR2 as SYGVNS. Here the CDR3 DNA reads TGTGCCAGCAGTTCGCGGACCCGTCACCAAGAGACCCAGTACTTC. Amino acids: CASSSRTRHQETQYF.

This clonotype showed up just a few times. This chain links TRBV7-9 with TRBJ2-5, with D perhaps matching TRBD2 (6 bases). The germline V gene encodes CDR1 SEHNR and CDR2 FQNEAQ (reference sequence). The CDR3 has 14 amino acids. Trimming cost V 4 bases and J 5 bases, with 14 bases left between them. CDR3 DNA sequence: TGTGCCAGCAGCTCATACCTTAGCGGTGAGACCCAGTACTTC. Translation: CASSSYLSGETQYF. The whole variable domain, remainder taken from reference TRBV7-9 and TRBJ2-5, is DTGVSQNPRHKITKRGQNVTFRCDPISEHNRLYWYRQTLGQGPEFLTYFQNEAQLEKSRLLSDRFSAERPKGSFSTLEIQRTEQGDSAMYLCASSSYLSGETQYFGPGTRLLVL.

This clonotype was recorded at least ten times. This chain joins TRBV11-2 and TRBJ1-1, with D perhaps matching TRBD1 (6 bases). The CDR3 covers 15 residues. Germline V gives CDR1 SGHAT, CDR2 FQNNGV. Deletions cut 5 bases from V and 5 bases from J, with 18 bases between. CDR3 sequence: CASSRGGGPGTEAFF. The CDR3 region has the DNA TGTGCCAGCAGCCGGGGAGGGGGTCCCGGGACTGAAGCTTTCTTT.

The gene calls are TRBV6-6 and TRBJ1-2; 8 bases are a match to TRBD1. There are 15 residues in the CDR3. Germline CDR1 is MNHNY and CDR2 is SVGAGI (reference sequence). Trimming took 2 bases from V and 5 from J; bases not matched to a gene: 7. The CDR3 DNA is TGTGCCAGCAGTTACCATGGACAGGGCGGGTATGGCTACACCTTC. This translates into CASSYHGQGGYGYTF.

This clonotype was detected many times. The gene calls are TRBV11-3 and TRBJ2-5; unclear D gene. There are 15 residues in the CDR3. Trimming removed 5 bases at V and 5 bases at J, with 18 bases between. Germline-derived CDR1 and CDR2 are SGHNT and YENEEA. CDR3 DNA sequence: TGTGCCAGCAGCCGAACCGGTGGGTTCGGTGAGACCCAGTACTTC. It codes for CASSRTGGFGETQYF.

The chain carries TRBV7-9 and TRBJ2-3; D call uncertain. Between the trimmed V and J ends, which lost 3 bases and 6 bases, there was a span of 7 bases. Germline loops: CDR1 SEHNR, CDR2 FQNEAQ (reference sequence). This CDR3 region has 12 residues. CDR3 nucleotide sequence: TGTGCCAGCAGCTTGGGGATGGATACGCAGTATTTT. As protein: CASSLGMDTQYF.

This clonotype was found many times. The genes are TRBV6-5 and TRBJ1-1; 8 bases map to TRBD1. The CDR3 has 14 residues. The germline V gene encodes CDR1 MNHEY and CDR2 SVGAGI. The junction had 10 bases not matched to a gene; V was cut back by 8 bases and J by 5 bases. In DNA, the CDR3 is TGTGCCAGCTACCGAGGACAGGGCCGGACTGAAGCTTTCTTT. Protein sequence: CASYRGQGRTEAFF.

In its sample, this clonotype was seen a few times. This chain joins TRBV12-3 or TRBV12-4 and TRBJ2-6; D possibly uses TRBD1 or TRBD2 (6 bases each). The CDR3 sequence is 16 residues long. V lost 5 bases and J 2 bases, leaving 13 bases between the germline ends. In nucleotides, the CDR3 is TGTGCCAGCAGTCAATACAGGGAGGCTGGGGCCAACGTCCTGACTTTC. It codes for CASSQYREAGANVLTF.

This clonotype has a handful of counts. The chain has TRBV5-6 and TRBJ1-3; unclear D gene. Deletions cut 2 bases from V and 0 bases from J, with 6 bases between. Germline V gene data show CDR1 as SGHDT and CDR2 as YYEEEE. This CDR3 spans 14 amino acids. The CDR3 region is CASSFARSGNTIYF. As DNA, the CDR3 is TGTGCCAGCAGCTTCGCACGCTCTGGAAACACCATATATTTT.

As to this clonotype: A read error may produce the germline difference seen at one junction end. The J gene is TRBJ2-7, the V gene TRBV20-1; TRBD2 is a possible D gene (6 bases). CDR1 and CDR2 from the germline V gene are DFQATT and SNEGSKA (reference sequence). The length of the CDR3 is 12 residues. CDR3 sequence (DNA): TGCAGTGCTGGAGACGATCGGGGGGAGCAGTACTTC. Its protein is CSAGDDRGEQYF.

The rearrangement uses TRBV5-4 and TRBJ1-6; a possible D gene is TRBD1 (5 bases). The CDR3 has 14 residues. V lost 7 bases, J lost 8 bases, and 16 bases lay in between. Germline CDR1 is SGHNT and CDR2 is YYREEE (reference sequence). The CDR3 region is CASQKSGTYSPLHF. The CDR3 DNA sequence: TGTGCCAGCCAAAAATCCGGGACCTATTCACCCCTCCACTTT.

In this sample, this clonotype turned up a few times. The rearrangement links TRBV5-1 to TRBJ1-6, with 9 bases fitting TRBD1. CDR1 and CDR2 (germline): SGHRS, YFSETQ. The CDR3 is 18 residues long. The junction had 14 bases not matched to a gene; V was cut back by 4 bases and J by 6 bases. The CDR3 is CASSTEGQGTDGNSPLHF. As DNA, the CDR3 is TGCGCCAGCAGCACAGAGGGACAGGGTACGGATGGTAATTCACCCCTCCACTTT.

This clonotype was recorded at least ten times. The chain has TRBV7-2 and TRBJ2-3, with 7 bases matching TRBD1. Germline assignment: CDR1 SGHTA and CDR2 FQGNSA. This CDR3 contains 15 residues. V lost 7 bases to trimming and J lost 0 bases; unmatched junction nucleotides: 7. The DNA for the CDR3 is TGTGCCAGCACGCATCGGGGACAGAGCACAGATACGCAGTATTTT. This codes for CASTHRGQSTDTQYF.

This clonotype has more than one count but fewer than ten. The genes are TRBV4-3 and TRBJ2-1, with 9 bases that match TRBD2. The CDR3 is 16 amino acids. Germline trimming cut 1 base from V and 4 bases from J; bases unmatched to any gene: 5. CDR1 is LGHNA and CDR2 is YSLEER in the germline V gene. The CDR3 spells CASSQGPSGAYNEQFF. In DNA, the CDR3 is TGCGCCAGCAGCCAAGGACCTAGCGGGGCTTACAATGAGCAGTTCTTC.